One and the same sample provided the 28 T cell receptor beta chains below, sequenced in a study of cytomegalovirus exposure and HLA in healthy donors. It was with 60 Vbeta and 13 Jbeta primers that the PCR ran. TCRdb's table, derived via immunoSEQ multiplex PCR, lists solely in-frame clones and lacks some. The profile shows more than 130,000 clones, 77% of them singletons. Sequences were obtained from PBMCs. These receptor sequences come from a woman between 50 and 59 years old in good health and CMV-seronegative.

The gene calls are TRBV5-1 and TRBJ2-3, with a possible D match to TRBD2 (6 bases). Trimming pared 1 base from V and 6 bases from J, leaving 18 bases between. The CDR3 totals 16 residues. Germline CDR1 and CDR2: SGHRS and YFSETQ. CDR3 DNA sequence: TGCGCCAGCAGCTTGCTCCCGCGCCAGGCGGGGGATACGCAGTATTTT. Translation gives CASSLLPRQAGDTQYF.

J is TRBJ1-2 and V is TRBV6-5, with 11 bases lining up with TRBD1. Germline-derived CDR1 and CDR2 are MNHEY and SVGAGI. Trimming removed 4 bases from V and 6 bases from J; junction bases left unmatched: 4. This CDR3 region has 14 residues. CDR3 residues: CASSLGQGADGYTF. The CDR3 DNA sequence: TGTGCCAGCAGTTTAGGACAGGGGGCTGATGGCTACACCTTC.

The chain links TRBV15 to TRBJ1-5; TRBD1 aligns across 11 bases. This CDR3 has 17 residues. After removal of 8 bases from V and 2 bases from J, the junction contained 11 bases not matched to a gene. Germline V gene lookup returns CDR1 LNHNV and CDR2 YYDKDF (reference sequence). The CDR3 bases are TGTGCCACCTCTTCCCGTGGACAGGGGGCTGGCAATCAGCCCCAGCATTTT. Its translation: CATSSRGQGAGNQPQHF.

J is TRBJ1-1 and V is TRBV6-5, with D tentatively TRBD1 (6 bases). V lost 6 bases to trimming and J lost 8 bases, with 16 bases between them. The CDR3 spans 13 residues. CDR1 MNHEY and CDR2 SVGAGI come from the germline V gene. The CDR3 bases are TGTGCCAGCAGGTACAGGGAGGGGGTGGAAGCTTTCTTT. Translating it yields CASRYREGVEAFF.

The chain carries TRBV6-5 and TRBJ1-2; unclear D gene. Germline lookup yields CDR1 MNHEY and CDR2 SVGAGI. The CDR3 consists of 12 residues. V shed 6 bases and J shed 7 bases, with 12 bases lying between them. This CDR3 is CASSPVGPGYTF. The DNA of the CDR3 is TGTGCCAGCAGCCCCGTTGGGCCTGGCTACACCTTC.

This sequence joins TRBV19 and TRBJ2-2; 8 nucleotides agree with TRBD1. The V gene's germline CDR1 is LNHDA and CDR2 SQIVND (reference sequence). This CDR3 is built from 14 residues. The V and J ends lost 7 bases and 5 bases, in that order; junction bases with no gene match: 6. The CDR3 protein is CASTAQGVTGELFF. The CDR3 DNA reads TGTGCCAGTACCGCACAGGGGGTAACCGGGGAGCTGTTTTTT.

V is TRBV6-1 and J is TRBJ1-1, with TRBD1 as a possible D gene (5 bases). The CDR3 has 14 amino acids. V was clipped by 5 bases and J by 10 bases, with 20 bases between them. Germline V lookup: CDR1 MNHNS, CDR2 SASEGT. The CDR3 DNA is TGTGCCAGCAGTCCCCGCTTGGGGGGGTGGGTAGCTTTCTTT. Its translation: CASSPRLGGWVAFF.

Note on this clone: One junction end does not reproduce the germline sequence, and a read error may be involved. The chain links TRBV7-7 to TRBJ2-5; possibly TRBD2 for D (6 bases). There are 13 residues in the CDR3. Germline V CDR1 and CDR2: SSHAT, FNYEAQ (reference sequence). The CDR3 DNA sequence: TGTGCTAGCAGCTTACGGGGGCAAGAGACCCAGTACTTC. It is translated as CASSLRGQETQYF.

V and J are TRBV11-2 and TRBJ1-2; tentative D call: TRBD1 (5 bases). Germline V gene lookup returns CDR1 SGHAT and CDR2 FQNNGV. The CDR3 is made up of 13 amino acids. V lost 3 bases to trimming and J lost 1 base, with 6 bases between them. The CDR3 loop reads CASSLTVNYGYTF. The CDR3 coding sequence is TGTGCCAGCAGCTTGACAGTTAACTATGGCTACACCTTC.

This rearrangement joins TRBV7-8 to TRBJ2-1; D unresolved. Germline-derived CDR1 and CDR2 are SGHVS and FQNEAQ. This CDR3 contains 14 residues. Deletions cut 5 bases from V and 0 bases from J, with 8 bases between. The CDR3 sequence: CASSPGASYNEQFF. The CDR3 nucleotides read TGTGCCAGCAGCCCGGGTGCCTCCTACAATGAGCAGTTCTTC.

V gene TRBV4-2 combines with J gene TRBJ2-1, with 11 nucleotides matching TRBD2. CDR3 size: 18 residues. Germline CDR1 and CDR2: LGHNA and YNFKEQ. Losses at the gene ends were 2 bases for V and 3 bases for J; bases not matched to a gene: 9. The CDR3 here is CASSQNVPLAGGYNEQFF. CDR3 nucleotide sequence: TGTGCCAGCAGCCAAAACGTGCCTCTAGCGGGGGGCTACAATGAGCAGTTCTTC.

J is TRBJ2-7 and V is TRBV6-6, with 8 bases lining up with TRBD1. Looked up from germline, CDR1 is MNHNY and CDR2 is SVGAGI (reference sequence). Trimming cost V 4 bases and J 2 bases; bases outside gene matches: 7. The CDR3 loop spans 15 amino acids. Written as DNA, the CDR3 is TGTGCCAGCAGTTTCCTGGACAGGGACCCCTACGAGCAGTACTTC. The encoded protein is CASSFLDRDPYEQYF.

The CDR3: CAWRGDNNEKLFF. For the CDR3, the DNA is TGTGCCTGGAGAGGGGATAATAATGAAAAACTGTTTTTT. The chain joins TRBV30 to TRBJ1-4; D is possibly TRBD1 (5 bases). V was clipped by 3 bases and J by 4 bases, with 9 bases between them. The CDR3 is 13 residues long. Germline V gene lookup returns CDR1 GTSNPN and CDR2 SVGIG (reference sequence).

V and J are TRBV5-1 and TRBJ2-3; D is undetermined. Between the trimmed V and J ends, which lost 1 base and 4 bases, there was a span of 10 bases. The CDR3 spans 14 residues. The germline V gene has CDR1 SGHRS and CDR2 YFSETQ. CDR3 protein: CASSLFAIPDTQYF. In nucleotides, the CDR3 is TGCGCCAGCAGCTTGTTCGCTATTCCAGATACGCAGTATTTT.

The genes are TRBV7-9 and TRBJ2-2; 7 bases are a match to TRBD1. There are 16 residues in the CDR3. Germline trimming cut 4 bases from V and 4 bases from J; bases unmatched to any gene: 9. Germline-derived CDR1 and CDR2 are SEHNR and FQNEAQ (reference sequence). Here the CDR3 DNA reads TGTGCCAGCAGCTCCCAGGACAGGACAAGCACCGGGGAGCTGTTTTTT. This translates into CASSSQDRTSTGELFF.

This chain connects TRBV5-6 to TRBJ2-5; D possibly corresponds to TRBD1 (5 bases). With the DNA end fitting TRBJ2-7 better, the J assignment may be wrong. Germline lookup yields CDR1 SGHDT and CDR2 YYEEEE. This CDR3 contains 13 residues. CDR3 bases: TGTGCCAGCAGCTTAGGGGCAAGGTACGAGCAGTACTTC. It translates to CASSLGARYEQYF.

The V and J genes are TRBV19 and TRBJ2-1; 9 bases fit TRBD2. CDR3 size: 16 residues. The J segment lost 1 base and the V segment lost 2 bases, leaving 3 bases of the junction unmatched. Germline V gives CDR1 LNHDA, CDR2 SQIVND (reference sequence). As DNA, the CDR3 is TGTGCCAGTAGTATACAGCGGGGGGCGTCCTACAATGAGCAGTTCTTC. Translating gives CASSIQRGASYNEQFF.

The count of this clone is one. The V and J genes are TRBV5-6 and TRBJ1-2; TRBD1 matches at 12 bases. J gave up 8 bases and V 4 bases, and 6 bases lay outside the gene matches. The CDR3 is 14 residues long. Germline V gives CDR1 SGHDT, CDR2 YYEEEE. Written as DNA, the CDR3 is TGTGCCAGCAGCCCGGGACAGGGGGCGGGAGGCTACACCTTC. Protein: CASSPGQGAGGYTF.

This clone appeared a single time. This chain joins TRBV18 and TRBJ2-5; TRBD2 agrees at 8 bases. The J segment lost 5 bases and the V segment lost 3 bases, leaving 2 bases of the junction unmatched. The germline gives CDR1 KGHSH, CDR2 LQKENI. The CDR3 is made up of 13 amino acids. The CDR3 DNA is TGTGCCAGCTCACCCGGCGGGGGGGAGACCCAGTACTTC. Protein: CASSPGGGETQYF.

V gene TRBV7-2 combines with J gene TRBJ2-1, with 9 bases fitting TRBD1. There are 15 residues in the CDR3. Germline lookup yields CDR1 SGHTA and CDR2 FQGNSA. V trimming: 4 bases; J trimming: 8 bases; junction bases outside the gene matches: 9. The CDR3 bases are TGTGCCAGCAGCTCTAAACAGGGGGCAGGGGATGAGCAGTTCTTC. Amino acids: CASSSKQGAGDEQFF.

The chain is built from TRBV6-5 and TRBJ2-7; 8 bases match TRBD1. The CDR3 is 15 residues long. CDR1 MNHEY and CDR2 SVGAGI come from the germline V gene. V trimming: 0 bases; J trimming: 2 bases; junction bases outside the gene matches: 3. The CDR3 DNA follows: TGTGCCAGCAGTTACTCGAGACAGGGGACCTACGAGCAGTACTTC. Encoded protein: CASSYSRQGTYEQYF.

V usage is TRBV9 and J usage is TRBJ1-1, with D hard to call. This CDR3 comprises 15 residues. Germline V gene data show CDR1 as SGDLS and CDR2 as YYNGEE. The ends were cut back, 3 bases at V and 0 bases at J, with 12 bases in the middle. CDR3 nucleotides: TGTGCCAGCAGCGAAGGGAGTTTTTTGAACACTGAAGCTTTCTTT. Its protein is CASSEGSFLNTEAFF.

J is TRBJ1-1 and V is TRBV28, with 9 positions matching TRBD1. Trimming took 8 bases from V and 3 from J; bases not matched to a gene: 4. This CDR3 has 13 residues. Looked up from germline, CDR1 is MDHEN and CDR2 is SYDVKM. The CDR3 DNA sequence: TGTGCCAGCGGGGGACAGGGATACACTGAAGCTTTCTTT. Translation: CASGGQGYTEAFF. The full variable domain, its missing parts supplied by reference TRBV28 and TRBJ1-1, is DVKVTQSSRYLVKRTGEKVFLECVQDMDHENMFWYRQDPGLGLRLIYFSYDVKMKEKGDIPEGYSVSREKKERFSLILESASTNQTSMYLCASGGQGYTEAFFGQGTRLTVV.

V and J are TRBV28 and TRBJ1-4, with TRBD1 matching 7 bases. From germline, CDR1 is MDHEN and CDR2 SYDVKM. V dropped 8 bases and J dropped 7; count of bases not matched to a gene: 7. The CDR3 length is 13 residues. CDR3 nucleotide sequence: TGTGCCAGCGGGGAGACAGGGAGTGAAAAACTGTTTTTT. Protein: CASGETGSEKLFF. Together with reference TRBV28 and TRBJ1-4, the CDR3 gives the full variable domain: DVKVTQSSRYLVKRTGEKVFLECVQDMDHENMFWYRQDPGLGLRLIYFSYDVKMKEKGDIPEGYSVSREKKERFSLILESASTNQTSMYLCASGETGSEKLFFGSGTQLSVL.

This chain links TRBV4-2 with TRBJ1-3; D perhaps matches TRBD1 (5 bases). Looked up from germline, CDR1 is LGHNA and CDR2 is YNFKEQ. This CDR3 has 16 amino acids. Trimming removed 0 bases from V and 4 bases from J, with 13 bases in between. Written as DNA, the CDR3 is TGTGCCAGCAGCCAAGATGTGGTGGGGCTGGGAAACACCATATATTTT. It is translated as CASSQDVVGLGNTIYF.

The V call is TRBV4-2, the J call TRBJ1-1, with D maybe TRBD1 (5 bases). V was pared by 0 bases and J by 6 bases, with 14 bases between. Germline values: CDR1 LGHNA, CDR2 YNFKEQ. This CDR3 has 15 residues. The CDR3: CASSQDLGGSAEAFF. In DNA, the CDR3 is TGTGCCAGCAGCCAAGATCTGGGGGGGAGCGCTGAAGCTTTCTTT.

The rearrangement joins TRBV19 to TRBJ2-7; 8 bases match TRBD1. The V and J ends lost 6 bases and 2 bases, in that order; junction bases with no gene match: 6. The CDR3 is made up of 14 amino acids. Per germline, CDR1 LNHDA and CDR2 SQIVND (reference sequence). This chain's CDR3 is CASSAQGAAYEQYF. The DNA for the CDR3 is TGTGCCAGTAGCGCCCAGGGGGCCGCCTACGAGCAGTACTTC.

The rearrangement uses TRBV2 and TRBJ2-3; 7 bases match TRBD2. Germline CDR1 reads SNHLY; CDR2 reads FYNNEI. V lost 2 bases to trimming and J lost 4 bases; unmatched junction nucleotides: 6. The CDR3 has 15 residues. CDR3 bases: TGTGCCAGCAGTGAACGGTGGGGGGGAGCAGATACGCAGTATTTT. Protein: CASSERWGGADTQYF.